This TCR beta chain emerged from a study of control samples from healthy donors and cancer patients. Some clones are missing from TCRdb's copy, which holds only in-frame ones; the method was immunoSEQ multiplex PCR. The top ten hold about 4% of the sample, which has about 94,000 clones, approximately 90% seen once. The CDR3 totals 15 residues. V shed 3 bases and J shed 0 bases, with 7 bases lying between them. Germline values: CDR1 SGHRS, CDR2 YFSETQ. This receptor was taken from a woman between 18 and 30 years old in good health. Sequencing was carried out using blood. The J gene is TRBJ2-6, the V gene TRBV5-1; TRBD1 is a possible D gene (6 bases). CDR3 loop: CASSSTGSGANVLTF. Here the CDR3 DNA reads TGCGCCAGCAGCTCGACAGGCTCTGGGGCCAACGTCCTGACTTTC.